This TCR beta chain was obtained from a study of CD8 T cells in acute hepatitis C reinfection. Points from the study as a whole: TRBV04 and TRBV06 were preferentially used in all groups, not explained by naive pool overrepresentation. Regardless of outcome, about twelve public clonotypes appeared, one using V04-02/J02-02.

Time point given: naive CD8 control sorted from an acute-time-point sample. Clones were sequenced by immunoSEQ multiplex PCR, and TCRdb holds only the in-frame ones, with some missing. The sample lists around 36,000 clones, over 75% occurring once. With 0 bases removed from V and 8 bases from J, the gap between germline ends came to 9 bases. CDR3 size: 13 residues. Germline CDR1 SGHRS, CDR2 YFSETQ. A note on this clone: Its target is not known.

J is TRBJ2-1 and V is TRBV5-1; D is unresolved. This TCR came from a woman aged 18 to 35 who spontaneously cleared hepatitis C infection. Sequencing used naive CD8+ T cells from PBMCs. As DNA, the CDR3 is TGCGCCAGCAGCTTGGACCCTTACTATGAGCAGTTCTTC. Protein sequence: CASSLDPYYEQFF.